This record covers a single TCR beta chain. Which antigen it targets is not known. Base qualities are not at hand, and no much larger clone is one base apart. From the cysteine through the phenylalanine, the CDR3 covers 13 amino acids. Only the CDR3 region is kept as DNA, spanning 39 bases read in frame from base 1. Sequences SGDLS (CDR1) and YYNGEE (CDR2) are obtained from the germline V gene. The germline ends are 10 bases apart after V is trimmed by 4 bases and J by 5 bases. Collaborating institutions collected whole blood in K2EDTA tubes following their own protocols. For TCRbeta analysis, collaborators shipped samples in one of three forms: frozen whole blood, isolated PBMCs, or DNA extracted from either of those sample types. The data derive from a study of blood T cell repertoires in COVID-19 (dated by TCRdb to about 2020). Notes on the research overall: Samples from collaborators originated in the United States, Italy and Spain and spanned both the acute and convalescent phases of COVID-19. The material from the prospective study consisted of cDNA or gDNA derived from T cells, B-cell-depleted T cells, or PBMCs. The samples were drawn from the first 160 participants of the ongoing ImmuneRACE study and from over 950 subjects provided by 6 global collaborators. A de-identified subject ID, COVID-19 status, age in years and sex were almost always included in the sample metadata. A freely available public database, intended as a resource for researchers studying the immune response to SARS-CoV-2, is where the repertoires were released. The dataset comprised deeply sampled blood TCRbeta repertoires from subjects exposed to, actively infected with, or recovered from COVID-19. Where HLA class I and class II types were available, the types were taken from metadata supplied by the sample provider, not from assay-based typing. Findings and caveats that apply to the study as a whole: The quantity of clinical and demographic metadata differed by source and by participant and was supplied without curation.

The immunoSEQ Assay, a bias-controlled multiplex PCR, was used to amplify TCRbeta CDR3 regions from genomic DNA. The authors processed their data as follows. The number of nucleated cells in each sample was estimated by amplification of reference gene primers within the assay. To quantify the absolute abundance of each unique TCRbeta CDR3 rearrangement, sequence reads were collapsed and filtered. For each sample, productive Simpson clonality was calculated as the square root of Simpson's diversity index across productive rearrangements. Here the immuneACCESS table is served through TCRdb, limited to in-frame sequences with V and J called. Missing clones are a known gap in these copies; in checked studies unresolved V genes cover under half, and the rest lacks a known reason. V and J calls and clone size are given by that table; D and trimming were obtained from the DNA. Present in this sample are around 60,000 clones, roughly 90% of which were seen just once. Approximately 4% of the sample comes from the top ten.

The sequence is built from TRBV9 and TRBJ2-4; the D gene remains uncertain. The clonotype originates from a human donor in a cohort sampled during active COVID-19. Sequences were obtained from peripheral blood. The CDR3 protein is CASSQGAENIQYF. The DNA is TGTGCCAGCAGCCAAGGAGCAGAAAACATTCAGTACTTC.